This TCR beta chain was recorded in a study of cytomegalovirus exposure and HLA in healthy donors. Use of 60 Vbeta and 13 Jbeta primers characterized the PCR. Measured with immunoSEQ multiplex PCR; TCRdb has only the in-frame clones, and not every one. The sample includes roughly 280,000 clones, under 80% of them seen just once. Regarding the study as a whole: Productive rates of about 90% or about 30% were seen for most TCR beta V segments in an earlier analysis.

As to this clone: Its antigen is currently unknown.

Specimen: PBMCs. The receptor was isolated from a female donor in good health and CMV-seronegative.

CDR3 in amino acids: CASSCRGLLCQETQYF. In nucleotides, the CDR3 is TGCGCCAGCAGCTGTAGGGGACTATTATGCCAAGAGACCCAGTACTTC. The V call is TRBV4-1, the J call TRBJ2-5; 7 nucleotides align to TRBD2. The CDR3 extends over 16 amino acids. Germline loops: CDR1 MGHRA, CDR2 YSYEKL. J lost 1 base, V lost 5 bases, and 10 bases had no gene match.